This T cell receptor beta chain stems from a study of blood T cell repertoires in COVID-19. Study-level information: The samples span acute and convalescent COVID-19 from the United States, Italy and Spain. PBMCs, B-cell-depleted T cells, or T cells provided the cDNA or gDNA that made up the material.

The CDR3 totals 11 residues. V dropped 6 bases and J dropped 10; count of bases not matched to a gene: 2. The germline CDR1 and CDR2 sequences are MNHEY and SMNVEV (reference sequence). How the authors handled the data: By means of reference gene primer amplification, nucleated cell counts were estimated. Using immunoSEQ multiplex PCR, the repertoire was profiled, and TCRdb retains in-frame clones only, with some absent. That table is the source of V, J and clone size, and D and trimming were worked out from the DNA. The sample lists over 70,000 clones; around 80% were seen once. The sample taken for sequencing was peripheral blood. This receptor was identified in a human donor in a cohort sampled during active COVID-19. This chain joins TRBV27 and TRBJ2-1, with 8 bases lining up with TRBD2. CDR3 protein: CASRLAAEQFF. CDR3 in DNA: TGTGCCAGCAGACTAGCGGCGGAGCAGTTCTTC.